These 21 T cell receptor beta chains share one sample of origin, sequenced in a study of T cell repertoires in cytomegalovirus infection (dated by TCRdb to the late 2010s). The sequencing machine was an Illumina HiSeq 1500. The raw public data were reprocessed by TCRdb itself: fastp quality trimming at Q25, MiXCR clonotype calling, in-frame beta chains only. Each entry is one CDR3 protein sequence, shown with its most common DNA and genes. Within this sample are hundreds of thousands of distinct CDR3 sequences, with approximately 18% of them counted one time only. The ten biggest clones cover 8.5% to 10% of the sample. The sequencing input was PBMCs. Receptors were obtained from a human donor in good health (CMV status not recorded). Some clones in this sample may be carry-over from other donors' samples.

The chain combines TRBV2 with TRBJ2-7; no clear D gene. The CDR3 loop spans 14 amino acids. Trimming pared 6 bases from V and 3 bases from J, leaving 15 bases between. Germline CDR1 is SNHLY and CDR2 is FYNNEI. CDR3 DNA: TGTGCCAGCAGCCTGAATAGCCGAAACTACGAGCAGTACTTC. It encodes CASSLNSRNYEQYF. Together with reference TRBV2 and TRBJ2-7, the CDR3 gives the full variable domain: EPEVTQTPSHQVTQMGQEVILRCVPISNHLYFYWYRQILGQKVEFLVSFYNNEISEKSEIFDDQFSVERPDGSNFTLKIRSTKLEDSAMYFCASSLNSRNYEQYFGPGTRLTVT.

At least ten counts were recorded for this clonotype. The rearrangement links TRBV7-6 to TRBJ2-1; D is unresolved. The CDR3 totals 15 residues. V lost 0 bases and J lost 4, with 10 bases in between. Germline CDR1 SGHVS, CDR2 FNYEAQ. In DNA form, the CDR3 reads TGTGCCAGCAGCTTAGCGCCGGACCAATACAATGAGCAGTTCTTC. Translation: CASSLAPDQYNEQFF.

The V and J genes are TRBV19 and TRBJ2-7; 8 bases are a match to TRBD1. CDR1 and CDR2 (germline): LNHDA, SQIVND (reference sequence). V lost 10 bases and J lost 1; bases outside the gene matches: 6. The CDR3 contains 13 residues. Written as DNA, the CDR3 is TGTGCCACCTTGGACAGGGCATCCTACGAGCAGTACTTC. It translates to CATLDRASYEQYF.

V usage is TRBV29-1 and J usage is TRBJ1-1; TRBD1 matches 10 bases. With 4 bases clipped from V and 8 bases from J, the junction kept 4 bases outside the gene matches. Germline V gene lookup returns CDR1 SQVTM and CDR2 ANQGSEA. The CDR3 has 12 residues. CDR3 bases: TGCAGCGTTGTAGGGACAGGGGAAGAAGCTTTCTTT. Translating it yields CSVVGTGEEAFF.

The sample holds many counts of this clonotype. This chain uses TRBV10-3 with TRBJ2-7; TRBD2 agrees at 8 bases. The J segment lost 2 bases and the V segment lost 6 bases, leaving 6 bases of the junction unmatched. CDR3 size: 14 residues. Germline CDR1 is ENHRY and CDR2 is SYGVKD. The CDR3 is CAIRGGGSPYEQYF. CDR3 sequence (DNA): TGTGCCATCAGGGGCGGGGGGTCCCCCTACGAGCAGTACTTC.

This clonotype was detected ten times or more. The rearrangement joins TRBV7-2 to TRBJ2-5, with a tentative D call TRBD1 (6 bases). Trimming removed 0 bases at V and 4 bases at J, with 12 bases between. Looked up from germline, CDR1 is SGHTA and CDR2 is FQGNSA. CDR3 size: 15 residues. The CDR3 sequence: CASSLADRYLETQYF. For the CDR3, the DNA is TGTGCCAGCAGCTTAGCGGACAGATACCTAGAGACCCAGTACTTC.

To note about this clonotype: A read error is possible here, since a much larger clone lies one base away. The V gene is TRBV7-2, the J gene TRBJ1-3, with no clear D. V dropped 3 bases and J dropped 8 bases, with 11 bases sitting between them. The CDR3 is made up of 13 amino acids. Germline-derived CDR1 and CDR2 are SGHTA and FQGNSA. Here the CDR3 DNA reads TGTGCCAGCAGCTTCAGCCTCTCGGACACCATATATTTT. Residues: CASSFSLSDTIYF.

The gene calls are TRBV12-3 or TRBV12-4 and TRBJ1-3; D is unresolved. Between the trimmed V and J ends, which lost 3 bases and 4 bases, there was a span of 7 bases. The CDR3 consists of 13 residues. CDR3 residues: CASSFDLGNTIYF. DNA for the CDR3: TGTGCCAGCAGTTTTGACCTCGGAAACACCATATATTTT.

V and J are TRBV7-2 and TRBJ1-2; TRBD1 matches at 7 bases. CDR3 length: 14 amino acids. V lost 5 bases, J lost 5 bases, and 8 bases stayed unmatched. The germline gives CDR1 SGHTA, CDR2 FQGNSA. In nucleotides, the CDR3 is TGTGCCAGCAGCGCACACAGGGGCCTGTATGGCTACACCTTC. It codes for CASSAHRGLYGYTF.

There are many counts of this clonotype. As DNA, the CDR3 is TGTGCCAGCAGCCTCACGGGGGGAGCGGCCTACAATGAGCAGTTCTTC. It codes for CASSLTGGAAYNEQFF. The chain combines TRBV7-8 with TRBJ2-1, with 7 bases lining up with TRBD2. The J segment lost 2 bases and the V segment lost 5 bases, leaving 9 bases of the junction unmatched. The CDR3 consists of 16 residues. The germline V gene encodes CDR1 SGHVS and CDR2 FQNEAQ.

The table lists this clonotype with a few counts. The CDR3 reads CASSPLREKLFF. The CDR3 bases are TGTGCCAGCAGTCCCCTCCGTGAAAAACTGTTTTTT. This chain joins TRBV6-8 and TRBJ1-4; D remains unclear. V lost 5 bases, J lost 7 bases, and 8 bases lay in between. Germline loops: CDR1 MNHGY, CDR2 SAAAGT. The CDR3 covers 12 residues.

This clonotype has more than one count but fewer than ten. In DNA form, the CDR3 reads TGCAGCGTTGTTGGGTTAGCGGCCAACGTGCCCCACACAGATACGCAGTATTTT. This translates into CSVVGLAANVPHTDTQYF. The V call is TRBV29-1, the J call TRBJ2-3, with a possible D match to TRBD2 (6 bases). The CDR3 loop spans 18 amino acids. Germline CDR1 and CDR2: SQVTM and ANQGSEA. Deletions cut 4 bases from V and 2 bases from J, with 25 bases between.

This clonotype has ten or more counts. This rearrangement joins TRBV6-2 or TRBV6-3 to TRBJ2-7, with D unclear. V was cut by 5 bases and J by 4 bases, with 9 bases left in between. The CDR3 covers 12 residues. Germline V gives CDR1 MNHEY, CDR2 SVGEGT. CDR3 loop: CASSRGPYEQYF. Written as DNA, the CDR3 is TGTGCCAGCAGTCGCGGACCTTACGAGCAGTACTTC.

The chain has TRBV7-2 and TRBJ2-4; TRBD1 agrees at 8 bases. The CDR3 totals 13 residues. V lost 5 bases to trimming and J lost 6 bases; unmatched junction nucleotides: 3. CDR1 and CDR2 from the germline V gene are SGHTA and FQGNSA. CDR3 nucleotide sequence: TGTGCCAGCAGCCGGGACAGGCGAAACATTCAGTACTTC. Translating it yields CASSRDRRNIQYF.

This clonotype was detected many times. The chain's CDR3 is CASSPLPYAYEQYF. CDR3 in DNA: TGTGCCAGCAGCCCACTACCTTATGCTTACGAGCAGTACTTC. This chain joins TRBV7-2 and TRBJ2-7; D not resolved. The V gene's germline CDR1 is SGHTA and CDR2 FQGNSA. This CDR3 is 14 amino acids long. The ends were cut back, 5 bases at V and 4 bases at J, with 15 bases in the middle.

V is TRBV19 and J is TRBJ2-2; unclear D gene. The CDR3 loop spans 15 amino acids. Germline CDR1 and CDR2: LNHDA and SQIVND (reference sequence). Trimming removed 1 base at V and 6 bases at J, with 12 bases between. This chain's CDR3 is CASSIADRPPGELFF. The CDR3 region has the DNA TGTGCCAGTAGTATAGCAGACCGGCCCCCCGGGGAGCTGTTTTTT.

This clonotype was counted many times. The chain carries TRBV7-9 and TRBJ1-1; D is unclear. Germline assignment: CDR1 SEHNR and CDR2 FQNEAQ (reference sequence). Trimming shortened V by 1 base and J by 2 bases, and 5 bases separated the two germline ends. The CDR3 covers 13 residues. The CDR3 region has the DNA TGTGCCAGCAGCTTAGAGCCCAACACTGAAGCTTTCTTT. Translated, it gives CASSLEPNTEAFF.

The chain links TRBV4-1 to TRBJ2-5; no clear D. V shed 0 bases and J shed 7 bases, with 6 bases lying between them. Germline V CDR1 and CDR2: MGHRA, YSYEKL. The CDR3 contains 12 residues. In DNA, the CDR3 is TGCGCCAGCAGCCAAGATCACGCGACCCAGTACTTC. This sequence encodes CASSQDHATQYF.

This clonotype came up a few times. The chain couples TRBV7-2 to TRBJ1-3, with D perhaps matching TRBD1 (5 bases). Germline-derived CDR1 and CDR2 are SGHTA and FQGNSA. This CDR3 spans 18 amino acids. V was pared by 0 bases and J by 4 bases, with 19 bases between. The CDR3 DNA reads as TGTGCCAGCAGCTTAGCCGCAAACCAGGGTTATGGGGGAAACACCATATATTTT. This gives the protein CASSLAANQGYGGNTIYF.

This rearrangement joins TRBV6-1 to TRBJ2-1; possibly TRBD1 for D (5 bases). Trimming cost V 3 bases and J 5 bases, with 17 bases left between them. Per germline, CDR1 MNHNS and CDR2 SASEGT. This CDR3 is 16 amino acids long. This chain's CDR3 is CASSEWGGAQDNEQFF. The CDR3 nucleotides read TGTGCCAGCAGTGAGTGGGGTGGGGCCCAGGACAATGAGCAGTTCTTC.

This chain links TRBV7-9 with TRBJ2-5, with 15 bases aligning to TRBD2. CDR1 and CDR2 (germline): SEHNR, FQNEAQ (reference sequence). With V trimmed by 4 bases and J by 4 bases, 7 bases remained unmatched. CDR3 length: 17 residues. The CDR3 sequence: CASSSLGLAGGPETQYF. CDR3 nucleotides: TGTGCCAGCAGCTCCCTGGGACTAGCGGGAGGTCCAGAGACCCAGTACTTC.